This record covers a single T cell receptor beta chain. The antigen remains undetermined. The entry originates in a study of OX40 agonist ivuxolimab in advanced cancers. Across the study: The patients got ivuxolimab, which is an agonistic anti-OX40 (CD134) antibody.

The CDR3 length is 20 residues. V was clipped by 0 bases and J by 0 bases; unmatched bases: 13. CDR1 is LGHNA and CDR2 is YSLEER in the germline V gene. General study points: At doses 0.1 to 3.0 mg/kg, CD4+ and CD8+ clones expanded.

The protocol was immunoSEQ multiplex PCR, while the TCRdb copy is restricted to in-frame clones and leaves out a portion. This sample carries roughly 90,000 clones, roughly 94% of them seen once, and the ten largest clones take approximately 2.9%. The sample here was CD4+ or CD8+ T cells sorted from blood, taken in a trial of the OX40 agonist ivuxolimab. The chain carries TRBV4-3 and TRBJ1-2; 10 bases agree with TRBD1. The TCR was taken from an adult with an advanced solid tumor such as melanoma, head and neck, liver or kidney cancer. DNA of the CDR3: TGCGCCAGCAGCCAAGAACGGACAGGGGGTTCGGATAGAGCTAACTATGGCTACACCTTC. This codes for CASSQERTGGSDRANYGYTF.